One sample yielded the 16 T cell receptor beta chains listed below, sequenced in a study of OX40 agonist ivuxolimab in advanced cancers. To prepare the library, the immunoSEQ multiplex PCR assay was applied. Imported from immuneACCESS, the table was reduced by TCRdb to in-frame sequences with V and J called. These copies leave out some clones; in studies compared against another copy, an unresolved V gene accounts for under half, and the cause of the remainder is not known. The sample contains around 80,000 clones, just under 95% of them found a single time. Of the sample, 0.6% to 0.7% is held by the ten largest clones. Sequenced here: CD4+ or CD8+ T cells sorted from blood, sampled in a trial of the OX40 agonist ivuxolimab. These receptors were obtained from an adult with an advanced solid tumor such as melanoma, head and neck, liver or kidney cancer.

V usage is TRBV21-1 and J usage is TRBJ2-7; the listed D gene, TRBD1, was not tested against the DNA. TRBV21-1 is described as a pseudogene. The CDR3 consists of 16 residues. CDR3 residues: CASSNRGRGWLGEQYF. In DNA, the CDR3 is TGTGCCAGCAGCAACAGGGGGCGGGGCTGGCTGGGGGAGCAGTACTTC.

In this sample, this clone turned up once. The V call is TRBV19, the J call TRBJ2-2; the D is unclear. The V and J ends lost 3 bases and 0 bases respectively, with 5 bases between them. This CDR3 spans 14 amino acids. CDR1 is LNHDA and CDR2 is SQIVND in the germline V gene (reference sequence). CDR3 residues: CASSIRPNTGELFF. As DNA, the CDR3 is TGTGCCAGTAGTATCCGCCCGAACACCGGGGAGCTGTTTTTT.

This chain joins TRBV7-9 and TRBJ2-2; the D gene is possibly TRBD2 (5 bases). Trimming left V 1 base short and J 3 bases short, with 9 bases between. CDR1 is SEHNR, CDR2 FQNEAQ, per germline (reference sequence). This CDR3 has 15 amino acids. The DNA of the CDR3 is TGTGCCAGCAGCTTAGGGACGGGATACACCGGGGAGCTGTTTTTT. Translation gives CASSLGTGYTGELFF.

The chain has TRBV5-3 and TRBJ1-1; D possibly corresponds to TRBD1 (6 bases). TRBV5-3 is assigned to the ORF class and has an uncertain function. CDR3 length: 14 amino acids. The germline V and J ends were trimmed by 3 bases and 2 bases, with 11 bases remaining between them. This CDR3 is CARSSQGFNTEAFF. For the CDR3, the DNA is TGTGCCAGAAGCTCACAGGGATTTAACACTGAAGCTTTCTTT.

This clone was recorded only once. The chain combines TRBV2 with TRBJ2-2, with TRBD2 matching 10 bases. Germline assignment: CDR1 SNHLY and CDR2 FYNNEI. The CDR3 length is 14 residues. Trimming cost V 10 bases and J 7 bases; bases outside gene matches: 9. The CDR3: CATSSGRIYGELFF. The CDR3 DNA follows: TGTGCCACATCTAGCGGGAGAATATACGGGGAGCTGTTTTTT.

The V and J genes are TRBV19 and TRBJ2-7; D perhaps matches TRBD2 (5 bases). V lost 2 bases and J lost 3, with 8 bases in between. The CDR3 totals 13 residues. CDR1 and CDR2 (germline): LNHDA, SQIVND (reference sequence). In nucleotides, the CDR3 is TGTGCCAGTAGTATACGAGGGTTCTACGAGCAGTACTTC. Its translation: CASSIRGFYEQYF.

The CDR3 reads CASSSTSGDTGELFF. In DNA form, the CDR3 reads TGCGCCAGCAGCTCGACTAGCGGCGACACCGGGGAGCTGTTTTTT. V usage is TRBV5-1 and J usage is TRBJ2-2, with TRBD2 matching 9 bases. The germline V gene has CDR1 SGHRS and CDR2 YFSETQ. Losses at the gene ends were 3 bases for V and 3 bases for J; bases not matched to a gene: 3. The CDR3 is made up of 15 amino acids.

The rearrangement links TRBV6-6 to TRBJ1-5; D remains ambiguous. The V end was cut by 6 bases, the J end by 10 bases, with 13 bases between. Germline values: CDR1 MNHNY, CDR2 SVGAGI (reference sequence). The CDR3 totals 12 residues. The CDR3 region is CASSHGMEPQHF. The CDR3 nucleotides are TGTGCCAGCAGCCATGGGATGGAACCCCAGCATTTT.

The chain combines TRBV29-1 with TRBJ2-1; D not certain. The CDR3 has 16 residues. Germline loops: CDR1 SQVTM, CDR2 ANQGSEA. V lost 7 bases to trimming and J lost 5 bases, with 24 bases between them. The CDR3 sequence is CSASGLTVGINNEQFF. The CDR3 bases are TGCAGCGCAAGTGGTCTTACAGTGGGCATAAACAATGAGCAGTTCTTC.

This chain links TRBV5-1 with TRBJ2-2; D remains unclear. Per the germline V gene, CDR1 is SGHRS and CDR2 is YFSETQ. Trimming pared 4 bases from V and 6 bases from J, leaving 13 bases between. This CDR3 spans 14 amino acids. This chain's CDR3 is CASSPNPIPGELFF. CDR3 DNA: TGCGCCAGCAGCCCCAATCCCATTCCCGGGGAGCTGTTTTTT.

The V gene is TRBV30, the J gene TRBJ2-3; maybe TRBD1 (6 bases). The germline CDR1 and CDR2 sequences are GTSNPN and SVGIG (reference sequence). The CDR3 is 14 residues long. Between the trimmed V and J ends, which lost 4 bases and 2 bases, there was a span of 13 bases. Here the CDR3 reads CAWTKGGFTDTQYF. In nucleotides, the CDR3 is TGTGCCTGGACCAAAGGGGGATTCACAGATACGCAGTATTTT.

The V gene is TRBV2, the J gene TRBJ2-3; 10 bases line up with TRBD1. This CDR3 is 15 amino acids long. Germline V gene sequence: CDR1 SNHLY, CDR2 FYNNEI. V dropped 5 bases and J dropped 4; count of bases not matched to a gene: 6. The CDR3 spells CASSLRTGGADTQYF. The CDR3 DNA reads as TGTGCCAGCAGTTTGAGGACAGGGGGGGCAGATACGCAGTATTTT.

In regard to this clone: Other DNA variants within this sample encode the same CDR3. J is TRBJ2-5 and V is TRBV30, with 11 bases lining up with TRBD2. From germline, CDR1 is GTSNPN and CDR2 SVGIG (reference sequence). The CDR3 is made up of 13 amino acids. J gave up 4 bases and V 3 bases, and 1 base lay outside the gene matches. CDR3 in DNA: TGTGCCTGGAGCGGACTAGCGGGAGAGACCCAGTACTTC. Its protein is CAWSGLAGETQYF.

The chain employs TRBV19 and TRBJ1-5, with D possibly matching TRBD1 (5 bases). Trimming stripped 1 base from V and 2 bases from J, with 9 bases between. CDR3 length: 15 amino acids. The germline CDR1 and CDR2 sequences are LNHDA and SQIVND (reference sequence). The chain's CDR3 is CASSIAGVGNQPQHF. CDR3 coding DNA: TGTGCCAGTAGTATAGCGGGGGTCGGCAATCAGCCCCAGCATTTT.

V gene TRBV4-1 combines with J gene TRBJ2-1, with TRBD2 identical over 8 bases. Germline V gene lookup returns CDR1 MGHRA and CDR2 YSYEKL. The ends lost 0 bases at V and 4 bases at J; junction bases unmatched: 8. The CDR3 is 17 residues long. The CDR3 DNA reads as TGCGCCAGCAGCCAAGAAGGACGGGGGGGCACGTACAATGAGCAGTTCTTC. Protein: CASSQEGRGGTYNEQFF.

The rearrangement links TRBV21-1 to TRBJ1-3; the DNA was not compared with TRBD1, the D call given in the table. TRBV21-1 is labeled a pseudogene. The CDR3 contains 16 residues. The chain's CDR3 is CASFRSGTGAGNTIYF. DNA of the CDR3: TGTGCCAGCTTCCGAAGTGGGACAGGGGCAGGAAACACCATATATTTT.